Here is one TCR beta chain with its context. Antigen unknown. Before being chosen for sequencing, patients had shown CD8+CD57+ cell expansion by flow cytometry. Patients uniformly had severe acquired aplastic anemia. This specimen belongs to a study of CD8+CD57+ T cells in acquired aplastic anemia. Study overall: Average DNA yield from sorted CD4+ and CD8+ cells was around 3 ug.

Notes on the study in general: Patients and controls shared some 30 CD8+ CDR3 sequences.

Genomic DNA served as template for TCR beta VDJ and CDR3 profiling. TCRdb recomputed calls from the reads with MiXCR, one row per CDR3 protein. This sample has approximately 300,000 distinct CDR3 sequences, with roughly 53% found just once. The source material was sorted CD4+, CD8+, or CD8+CD57+ T cells (not recorded which) from PBMCs. This TCR was sampled from a human donor with aplastic anemia.

CDR3 in amino acids: CSARDPGQGRSYEQYF. CDR3 DNA sequence: TGCAGTGCTAGAGACCCCGGGCAGGGAAGGTCCTACGAGCAGTACTTC. The chain carries TRBV20-1 and TRBJ2-7; tentative D call: TRBD1 (5 bases). Germline assignment: CDR1 DFQATT and CDR2 SNEGSKA (reference sequence). This CDR3 region has 16 residues. Trimming stripped 0 bases from V and 1 base from J, with 16 bases between.